The clone carrying this T cell receptor beta chain was observed a few times. What it binds is unknown. This sample was taken from a study of metastatic and nonmetastatic thyroid tumors. Study details: Peripheral blood and tumor or nodule samples from malignant and benign thyroid patients were compared. Broader study findings: The study reportedly found significantly higher TCR beta diversity in malignant thyroid tumors than benign nodules, in blood and tumor.

Patients underwent thyroid surgery, and none had received any treatment before it. As processed by the authors: For papillary thyroid cancer, a distant-metastasis classifier was constructed from CDR3 differences observed across clinicopathological groups. Using MiXCR, TCRdb reanalyzed the PCR reads. V and J calls and clone size were set by TCRdb, not the authors. Here the sample spans around 24,000 clones, about 24% being singletons. V was pared by 3 bases and J by 7 bases, with 12 bases of the junction left unmatched. The V gene's germline CDR1 is MDHEN and CDR2 SYDVKM. This CDR3 spans 16 amino acids.

This chain joins TRBV28 and TRBJ2-1; 7 positions match TRBD2. The sequenced sample was tumor tissue. This clonotype originated in a male donor with papillary thyroid cancer or a benign thyroid nodule (not recorded which). Some clones in this sample may be carry-over from other donors' samples. CDR3 region: CASSLTSWRAGNEQFF. For the CDR3, the DNA is TGTGCCAGCAGTTTGACTAGCTGGAGGGCCGGGAATGAGCAGTTCTTC. Full variable domain (remainder filled in from reference TRBV28 and TRBJ2-1): DVKVTQSSRYLVKRTGEKVFLECVQDMDHENMFWYRQDPGLGLRLIYFSYDVKMKEKGDIPEGYSVSREKKERFSLILESASTNQTSMYLCASSLTSWRAGNEQFFGPGTRLTVL.